This paragraph reports one T cell receptor (beta chain). This entry is derived from a study of technical replicates of blood from a few donors. Trimming removed 2 bases from V and 5 bases from J, with 6 bases in between. The CDR3 is 13 amino acids. The germline CDR1 and CDR2 sequences are SGHAT and FQNNGV. The data were produced by immunoSEQ multiplex PCR, yet TCRdb's version contains in-frame clones alone and is incomplete. The data contain roughly 93,000 clones, approximately 95% of them singletons. The specimen sequenced was T cells isolated from PBMCs. The chain has TRBV11-2 and TRBJ1-4; D is uncertain. The sequence was collected from a human donor in good health. The CDR3 sequence: CASSLFRNEKLFF. The CDR3 nucleotides read TGTGCCAGCAGCTTATTCAGGAATGAAAAACTGTTTTTT.